This TCR beta chain emerged from a study of T-cell reconstitution after alpha-beta-depleted transplantation in children (dated by TCRdb to the mid-2010s). Looking at the study overall: T-cell immune reconstitution after TCRalphabeta/CD19-depleted allogeneic hematopoietic cell transplantation in children was quantitatively tracked in the study by means of TCR repertoire profiling.

Interpreted using the paper, the treatment or condition label stands for: allogeneic hematopoietic cell transplantation with graft depleted of TCRalphabeta T cells and CD19 B cells. The children who served as transplant recipients had been given grafts of TCRalphabeta/CD19-depleted allogeneic hematopoietic cells. The library was obtained by PCR. TCRdb records Illumina HiSeq 2500 as the sequencer. TCR library preparation used molecular barcoding, with unique molecular identifiers applied to normalize quantification of the TCRbeta repertoire. The public reads were reprocessed in TCRdb via fastp at Q25 and MiXCR, keeping in-frame beta chains. Rows with one shared CDR3 protein collapse into an entry with the most common genes and DNA. The sample includes around 450,000 distinct CDR3 sequences, with about 40% observed a single time. The top ten clones comprise about 30% of the sample. Worth noting for this clonotype: Its antigen is still unknown. No base quality information exists; no much larger clone differs at one position.

Study-level results and caveats: The apparently early alphabetaT-cell count recovery about two months after transplant was reportedly dependent on only several hundred rapidly expanded clones derived from non-depleted graft cells. Over subsequent months, a decline in hyperexpanded clone frequencies was noted, and after one year, T-cell counts and TCRbeta diversity were mostly ascribed to newly produced T cells. The high TCRbeta diversity at day 60 in some patients was ascribed to recipient T cells and intrathymic progenitors that had survived conditioning.

Its CDR3 holds 12 amino acids, cysteine through phenylalanine. CDR3 DNA is the only sequence kept; it has 36 bases, read in frame from the first base. CDR1 and CDR2, per the germline V gene (reference sequence), are DFQATT and SNEGSKA. Rearrangement joined TRBV20-1 to TRBJ2-7, and possibly TRBD1, on 5 matching bases. The clonotype comes from a girl aged 2-10 years with aplastic anemia, due to receive a stem cell transplant. Here the sequenced sample was PBMCs, taken before TCRalphabeta/CD19-depleted stem cell transplant. CDR3 reads: CRNEAGRYEQYF. The nucleotide sequence is TGCCGAAACGAGGCAGGGCGCTACGAGCAGTACTTC.